One and the same sample provided the 8 T cell receptor beta chains below, sequenced in a study of shared T cell receptors in the human thymus. Using immunoSEQ multiplex PCR, the repertoire was profiled, and TCRdb retains in-frame clones only, with some absent. The sample yields about 380,000 clones, 95% seen once. Sample: thymocytes. The receptors were sampled from a human donor.

The genes are TRBV7-2 and TRBJ2-7; perhaps TRBD2 as D (5 bases). Germline loops: CDR1 SGHTA, CDR2 FQGNSA. The V gene lost 5 bases and the J gene lost 0 bases, with 11 bases spanning the gap. There are 14 residues in the CDR3. Written as DNA, the CDR3 is TGTGCCAGCAGCCCCACGGGGTTCTCCTACGAGCAGTACTTC. As protein: CASSPTGFSYEQYF.

This clone was counted between two and nine times. The chain recombines TRBV7-2 with TRBJ2-5, with 7 bases matching TRBD2. The length of the CDR3 is 19 residues. Losses at the gene ends were 7 bases for V and 2 bases for J; bases not matched to a gene: 22. Per germline, CDR1 SGHTA and CDR2 FQGNSA. The CDR3 protein is CASILRGGAPGVKQETQYF. The DNA for the CDR3 is TGTGCCAGCATCCTTAGGGGAGGGGCCCCGGGGGTAAAACAAGAGACCCAGTACTTC.

The gene calls are TRBV5-6 and TRBJ2-3; 8 bases align to TRBD2. The CDR3 is made up of 15 amino acids. Per the germline V gene, CDR1 is SGHDT and CDR2 is YYEEEE. J was trimmed by 4 bases and V by 5 bases; bases with no gene match: 9. CDR3 bases: TGTGCCAGCAGAATCGAGCGGGAGAGAGCAGATACGCAGTATTTT. Translated: CASRIERERADTQYF. Full variable domain (missing parts from reference TRBV5-6 and TRBJ2-3): DAGVTQSPTHLIKTRGQQVTLRCSPKSGHDTVSWYQQALGQGPQFIFQYYEEEERQRGNFPDRFSGHQFPNYSSELNVNALLLGDSALYLCASRIERERADTQYFGPGTRLTVL.

V is TRBV18 and J is TRBJ2-7; perhaps TRBD2 as D (5 bases). Between the trimmed V and J ends, which lost 3 bases and 0 bases, there was a span of 12 bases. The V gene's germline CDR1 is KGHSH and CDR2 LQKENI. CDR3 size: 15 residues. The CDR3 loop is CASSPPDLRSYEQYF. CDR3 coding DNA: TGTGCCAGCTCACCCCCGGACTTACGCTCCTACGAGCAGTACTTC. The full variable domain, its missing parts supplied by reference TRBV18 and TRBJ2-7, is NAGVMQNPRHLVRRRGQEARLRCSPMKGHSHVYWYRQLPEEGLKFMVYLQKENIIDESGMPKERFSAEFPKEGPSILRIQQVVRGDSAAYFCASSPPDLRSYEQYFGPGTRLTVT.

The chain employs TRBV2 and TRBJ2-7; TRBD1 agrees at 9 bases. Germline loops: CDR1 SNHLY, CDR2 FYNNEI. Trimming took 6 bases from V and 10 from J; bases not matched to a gene: 4. The CDR3 runs 11 residues. CDR3 residues: CASRRTGVQYF. CDR3 DNA sequence: TGTGCCAGCAGGAGGACAGGGGTACAGTACTTC. The whole variable domain, remainder taken from reference TRBV2 and TRBJ2-7, is EPEVTQTPSHQVTQMGQEVILRCVPISNHLYFYWYRQILGQKVEFLVSFYNNEISEKSEIFDDQFSVERPDGSNFTLKIRSTKLEDSAMYFCASRRTGVQYFGPGTRLTVT.

This clone was observed a single time. The chain uses TRBV7-6 and TRBJ2-7, with 14 positions matching TRBD2. The CDR3 is made up of 17 amino acids. The ends lost 5 bases at V and 1 base at J; junction bases unmatched: 7. Germline lookup yields CDR1 SGHVS and CDR2 FNYEAQ. CDR3 region: CASSPGLAGASSYEQYF. In DNA, the CDR3 is TGTGCCAGCAGCCCGGGACTAGCGGGAGCATCGTCCTACGAGCAGTACTTC.

V usage is TRBV7-8 and J usage is TRBJ2-1, with 7 positions matching TRBD2. Trimming cost V 5 bases and J 7 bases; bases outside gene matches: 14. The CDR3 sequence is 16 residues long. In germline, CDR1 is SGHVS, CDR2 FQNEAQ. For the CDR3, the DNA is TGTGCCAGCAGCCCTGTGCGGGGGAGCCCTCTGAATGAGCAGTTCTTC. The encoded protein is CASSPVRGSPLNEQFF. Looking up the rest from reference TRBV7-8 and TRBJ2-1 gives the full variable domain: GAGVSQSPRYKVAKRGQDVALRCDPISGHVSLFWYQQALGQGPEFLTYFQNEAQLDKSGLPSDRFFAERPEGSVSTLKIQRTQQEDSAVYLCASSPVRGSPLNEQFFGPGTRLTVL.

This clone was recorded once. V is TRBV2 and J is TRBJ2-7, with no clear D. V dropped 6 bases and J dropped 0 bases, with 9 bases sitting between them. Germline loops: CDR1 SNHLY, CDR2 FYNNEI. The CDR3 totals 13 residues. The CDR3 nucleotides read TGTGCCAGCAGGCCTGAGAACTCCTACGAGCAGTACTTC. It codes for CASRPENSYEQYF.